The T cell receptor beta chain under discussion was sequenced for a study of cytomegalovirus exposure and HLA in healthy donors (dated by TCRdb to the late 2010s). Concerning the study at large: The 666 repertoires of the first cohort and the 95 to 150 validation repertoires were produced on the same platform, according to a later analysis. Along with the approximately 700-subject first cohort, a separate validation cohort of over a hundred different subjects was used. The aim of the study was to test whether cataloging public T cell receptors could identify signatures of past pathogen exposure. High-throughput TCR immunosequencing, statistical association of individual TCRs with disease status, and machine learning were combined to predict cytomegalovirus infection status.

Comments on this clone: Its antigen is unknown. No quality values exist for individual bases; no much larger clone is one base distant.

Donors formed part of the validation cohort, which comprised 120 subjects and was distinct from the first cohort of under 850 subjects. Study-wide conclusions, independent of this receptor: In vitro tests confirmed that a few of the cytomegalovirus-associated TCR beta chains recognize cytomegalovirus antigens. Across donors, most TCR sequences were observed very rarely, whereas some public TCRs were present in many individuals. All 110 or so repertoires were used to score co-occurrence in the validation cohort in a later analysis, because that analysis had no HLA typing for the cohort. The authors suggested that the approach could potentially be extended to other disease states and immunological phenotypes. In a later analysis, TCRs clustered in the first cohort were found to also tend to co-occur in the 120 validation repertoires, with 85% to 95% of cluster scores above 0. In both the original and validation cohorts, the classifier was reported to diagnose cytomegalovirus status with high specificity and sensitivity. The study gave a list of roughly 150 TCR beta chains associated with cytomegalovirus.

The germline ends are 13 bases apart after V is trimmed by 2 bases and J by 3 bases. Measured from the cysteine to the phenylalanine, the CDR3 is 15 residues long. This entry keeps only the CDR3 DNA: 45 bases, framed from base 1. As encoded in the germline V gene (reference sequence), CDR1 is LNHDA while CDR2 is SQIVND. Libraries were prepared through the immunoSEQ multiplex PCR assay. The authors processed their data as follows. To diagnose cytomegalovirus status from the catalog of TCR beta chain sequences, a statistical classification framework was built. What TCRdb holds here is the immuneACCESS table cut down to in-frame rearrangements. Part of the clones is not present; checked against another copy, under half of the missing clones reflect an unresolved V gene, and the others are unexplained. V and J calls and clone size are copied from that table; D and trimming were computed from the DNA. This sample has roughly 56,000 clones in its table, and 90% to 95% of those were observed once. The ten largest clonotypes hold around 2.2% of the sample.

The chain uses TRBV19 and TRBJ1-1, and perhaps TRBD1 as D gene, on 5 matching bases. Specimen: PBMCs. This TCR derives from a woman aged 30 to 39 in good health and CMV-seronegative. The bases are TGTGCCAGTAGTATACCCCAGGGTTTACACACTGAAGCTTTCTTT. Its product reads: CASSIPQGLHTEAFF.